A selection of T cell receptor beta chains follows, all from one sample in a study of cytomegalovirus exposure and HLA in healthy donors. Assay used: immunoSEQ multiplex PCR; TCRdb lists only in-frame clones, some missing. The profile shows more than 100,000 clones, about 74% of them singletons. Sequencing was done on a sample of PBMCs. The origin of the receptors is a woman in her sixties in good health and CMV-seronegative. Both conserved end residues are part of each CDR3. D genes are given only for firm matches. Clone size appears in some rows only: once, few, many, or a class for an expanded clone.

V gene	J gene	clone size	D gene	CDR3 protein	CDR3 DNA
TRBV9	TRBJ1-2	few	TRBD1	CASSEPGQGGRGYTF	TGTGCCAGCAGCGAACCGGGACAGGGGGGACGTGGCTACACCTTC
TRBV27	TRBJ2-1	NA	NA	CASSDGTPYNEQFF	TGTGCCAGCAGTGACGGGACTCCGTACAATGAGCAGTTCTTC
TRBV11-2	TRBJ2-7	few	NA	CASSYSRSYEQYF	TGTGCCAGCAGCTACAGCAGGTCCTACGAGCAGTACTTC
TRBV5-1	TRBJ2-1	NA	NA	CASSFQGQNNEQFF	TGCGCCAGCAGCTTCCAGGGGCAGAACAATGAGCAGTTCTTC
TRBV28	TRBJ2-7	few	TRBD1	CASSRPDRYEQYF	TGTGCCAGCAGTCGACCGGACAGGTACGAGCAGTACTTC
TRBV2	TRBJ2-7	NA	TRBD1	CASTRQGENYEQYF	TGTGCCAGCACGAGACAGGGAGAGAACTACGAGCAGTACTTC
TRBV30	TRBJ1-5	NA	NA	CAWSVASGMGGNQPQHF	TGTGCCTGGAGTGTAGCGTCTGGGATGGGAGGCAATCAGCCCCAGCATTTT
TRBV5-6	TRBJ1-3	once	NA	CASSLEVEGAGNTIYF	TGTGCCAGCAGCTTGGAGGTCGAGGGCGCGGGAAACACCATATATTTT
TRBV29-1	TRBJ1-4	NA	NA	CSVGGPLGLNEKLFF	TGCAGCGTTGGAGGTCCGCTTGGCCTTAATGAAAAACTGTTTTTT
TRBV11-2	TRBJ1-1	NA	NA	CASSVQTQNTEAFF	TGTGCCAGCAGTGTACAGACACAGAACACTGAAGCTTTCTTT
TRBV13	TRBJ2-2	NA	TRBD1	CASSVSGGRVGELFF	TGTGCCAGCAGCGTCTCAGGGGGCAGGGTCGGGGAGCTGTTTTTT
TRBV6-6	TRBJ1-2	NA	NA	CASSYDPARYGYTF	TGTGCCAGCAGTTACGACCCTGCGAGGTATGGCTACACCTTC
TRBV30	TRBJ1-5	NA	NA	CAWTPGHQLLNQPQHF	TGTGCCTGGACACCGGGTCATCAACTACTGAATCAGCCCCAGCATTTT
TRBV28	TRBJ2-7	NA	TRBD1	CASRTGNYEQYF	TGTGCCAGCCGGACAGGCAACTACGAGCAGTACTTC
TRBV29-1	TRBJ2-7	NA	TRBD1	CSAGQVHEQYF	TGCAGCGCGGGACAGGTTCACGAGCAGTACTTC
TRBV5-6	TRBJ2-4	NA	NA	CASSPGVAKNIQYF	TGTGCCAGCAGCCCAGGGGTAGCCAAAAACATTCAGTACTTC
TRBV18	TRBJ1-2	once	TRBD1	CASSPSMNRGLDGYTF	TGTGCCAGCTCACCTTCAATGAACAGGGGGCTTGATGGCTACACCTTC
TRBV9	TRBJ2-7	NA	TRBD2	CASSVGEGLAGDEQYF	TGTGCCAGCAGCGTAGGAGAGGGGCTAGCGGGAGACGAGCAGTACTTC
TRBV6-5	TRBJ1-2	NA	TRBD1	CASSPQGGGYTF	TGTGCCAGCAGCCCCCAGGGGGGTGGCTACACCTTC
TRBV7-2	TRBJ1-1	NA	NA	CASSLRQNTEAFF	TGTGCCAGCAGCTTAAGACAGAACACTGAAGCTTTCTTT
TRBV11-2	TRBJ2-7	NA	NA	CASSWGSGAYEQYF	TGTGCCAGCAGCTGGGGCAGTGGCGCCTACGAGCAGTACTTC
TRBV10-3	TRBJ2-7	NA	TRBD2	CALEGTSGFGYEQYF	TGTGCCCTCGAAGGGACTAGCGGTTTCGGCTACGAGCAGTACTTC
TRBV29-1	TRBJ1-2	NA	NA	CSVRGYLGYTF	TGCAGCGTTCGGGGGTATCTGGGCTACACCTTC
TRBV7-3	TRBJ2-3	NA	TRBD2	CASSLRGTSGAVTDTQYF	TGTGCCAGCAGCTTAAGAGGGACTAGCGGAGCCGTCACAGATACGCAGTATTTT